Shown below are 18 T cell receptor beta chains from a single sample sequenced in a study of blood T cell repertoires in COVID-19. Assay: immunoSEQ multiplex PCR; the TCRdb copy retains only in-frame clones and omits some. Here the sample spans under 200,000 clones, over 80% being singletons. The material sequenced was peripheral blood. These receptors were collected from a woman aged 60-70 years who had recovered from COVID-19.

The sample holds a few counts of this clone. V gene TRBV6-6 combines with J gene TRBJ2-1; a possible D gene is TRBD1 (5 bases). Germline CDR1 MNHNY, CDR2 SVGAGI (reference sequence). CDR3 size: 13 residues. Between the trimmed V and J ends, which lost 2 bases and 6 bases, there was a span of 8 bases. This chain's CDR3 is CASSYQGINEQFF. CDR3 DNA: TGTGCCAGCAGTTACCAGGGAATCAATGAGCAGTTCTTC.

The rearrangement uses TRBV27 and TRBJ2-6; 7 bases are shared with TRBD1. In germline, CDR1 is MNHEY, CDR2 SMNVEV (reference sequence). This CDR3 comprises 19 residues. V was pared by 2 bases and J by 2 bases, with 12 bases of the junction left unmatched. The CDR3 sequence: CASSLRRPRQGPGANVLTF. CDR3 DNA: TGTGCCAGCAGTTTACGTCGCCCCCGACAGGGCCCTGGGGCCAACGTCCTGACTTTC.

The gene calls are TRBV5-1 and TRBJ2-7; 14 positions match TRBD2. This CDR3 has 16 residues. The J segment lost 4 bases and the V segment lost 0 bases, leaving 3 bases of the junction unmatched. Germline V gene sequence: CDR1 SGHRS, CDR2 YFSETQ. For the CDR3, the DNA is TGCGCCAGCAGCTTGGCGACTAGCGGGGGGGTTTACGAGCAGTACTTC. This sequence encodes CASSLATSGGVYEQYF.

This clone was seen a single time. The gene calls are TRBV12-3 or TRBV12-4 and TRBJ1-6; 10 bases are a match to TRBD1. Trimming at V came to 4 bases and at J to 9 bases, leaving 0 bases not matched to a gene. This CDR3 has 13 amino acids. The CDR3 DNA follows: TGTGCCAGCAGTTGGACAGGGGGTTCACCCCTCCACTTT. Protein product: CASSWTGGSPLHF.

The gene calls are TRBV19 and TRBJ2-7; D remains unclear. Trimming took 5 bases from V and 7 from J, leaving 15 bases between them. Germline V gene sequence: CDR1 LNHDA, CDR2 SQIVND (reference sequence). The CDR3 covers 13 residues. The CDR3 here is CASSYPGKQEQYF. The CDR3 coding sequence is TGTGCCAGTAGTTATCCAGGCAAACAAGAGCAGTACTTC.

The rearrangement uses TRBV4-1 and TRBJ2-3; 9 positions match TRBD2. Trimming at V came to 3 bases and at J to 3 bases, leaving 7 bases not matched to a gene. Germline V gene data show CDR1 as MGHRA and CDR2 as YSYEKL. The length of the CDR3 is 16 residues. The CDR3 spells CASSQSRGGLTDTQYF. The CDR3 DNA reads TGCGCCAGCAGCCAGTCGCGGGGGGGTTTGACAGATACGCAGTATTTT.

The J gene is TRBJ2-5, the V gene TRBV2; D is undetermined. Germline CDR1 reads SNHLY; CDR2 reads FYNNEI. Trimming left V 6 bases short and J 2 bases short, with 10 bases between. There are 13 residues in the CDR3. The CDR3 DNA is TGTGCCAGCAGAGAGGTTTCACAAGAGACCCAGTACTTC. Encoded protein: CASREVSQETQYF.

V is TRBV19 and J is TRBJ2-7, with TRBD1 matching 9 bases. The CDR3 is 14 amino acids. V gave up 7 bases and J gave up 6 bases; unmatched junction bases: 10. Germline V CDR1 and CDR2: LNHDA, SQIVND (reference sequence). The CDR3 sequence is CASTPGTGLGEQYF. The CDR3 coding sequence is TGTGCCAGTACCCCCGGGACAGGGCTTGGCGAGCAGTACTTC.

The CDR3 DNA sequence: TGTGCCAGCAGTTTTACGGTCCCCGGCGAGCAGTACTTC. It codes for CASSFTVPGEQYF. The J gene is TRBJ2-7, the V gene TRBV27; no definite D call. The CDR3 is 13 amino acids. The germline V gene encodes CDR1 MNHEY and CDR2 SMNVEV (reference sequence). With 3 bases removed from V and 6 bases from J, the gap between germline ends came to 12 bases.

V usage is TRBV6-2 or TRBV6-3 and J usage is TRBJ2-7, with a possible D match to TRBD1 (6 bases). Trimming removed 6 bases at V and 0 bases at J, with 15 bases between. Germline loops: CDR1 MNHEY, CDR2 SVGEGT. There are 15 residues in the CDR3. As DNA, the CDR3 is TGTGCCAGCAGCGCTCCAGGGACACTCTCCTACGAGCAGTACTTC. Its protein product is CASSAPGTLSYEQYF.

The chain joins TRBV5-4 to TRBJ1-2; D remains unclear. The CDR3 covers 15 residues. Trimming shortened V by 0 bases and J by 2 bases, and 11 bases separated the two germline ends. The germline V gene has CDR1 SGHNT and CDR2 YYREEE (reference sequence). The CDR3 DNA follows: TGTGCCAGCAGCTTGGACGGCAGGCCAAACTATGGCTACACCTTC. Translation: CASSLDGRPNYGYTF. The full variable domain, rest sourced from reference TRBV5-4 and TRBJ1-2, is ETGVTQSPTHLIKTRGQQVTLRCSSQSGHNTVSWYQQALGQGPQFIFQYYREEENGRGNFPPRFSGLQFPNYSSELNVNALELDDSALYLCASSLDGRPNYGYTFGSGTRLTVV.

The chain is built from TRBV6-5 and TRBJ2-2; 7 nucleotides match TRBD1. Germline CDR1 and CDR2: MNHEY and SVGAGI. V gave up 6 bases and J gave up 1 base; unmatched junction bases: 5. The CDR3 has 15 residues. The CDR3, as DNA: TGTGCCAGCAGACGACAGGGCCGGAACACCGGGGAGCTGTTTTTT. This gives the protein CASRRQGRNTGELFF.

This chain joins TRBV28 and TRBJ2-1; no reliable D call. V was cut by 3 bases and J by 4 bases, with 13 bases left in between. The CDR3 has 15 residues. Looked up from germline, CDR1 is MDHEN and CDR2 is SYDVKM. The CDR3 spells CASSFSGGQYNEQFF. The CDR3 DNA sequence: TGTGCCAGCAGTTTTAGTGGTGGGCAGTACAATGAGCAGTTCTTC.

V usage is TRBV18 and J usage is TRBJ1-5; 7 bases fit TRBD1. Per the germline V gene, CDR1 is KGHSH and CDR2 is LQKENI. This CDR3 spans 17 amino acids. V trimming: 6 bases; J trimming: 0 bases; junction bases outside the gene matches: 11. DNA for the CDR3: TGTGCCAGCTCCCGCGGACAGGCCGAGGGTAGCAATCAGCCCCAGCATTTT. Translated, it gives CASSRGQAEGSNQPQHF.

V usage is TRBV5-6 and J usage is TRBJ2-2; 12 positions agree with TRBD1. V shed 3 bases, J shed 7 bases, and the junction held 7 bases outside the gene matches. From germline, CDR1 is SGHDT and CDR2 YYEEEE. This CDR3 is built from 16 residues. The CDR3 sequence: CASSSPGQGAYGELFF. CDR3 DNA: TGTGCCAGCAGCTCGCCGGGACAGGGGGCCTACGGGGAGCTGTTTTTT.

This clone appeared a single time. This rearrangement joins TRBV5-4 to TRBJ2-1, with TRBD1 identical over 10 bases. Germline-derived CDR1 and CDR2 are SGHNT and YYREEE (reference sequence). Trimming removed 1 base from V and 6 bases from J; junction bases left unmatched: 10. The CDR3 sequence is 17 residues long. The CDR3 protein is CASSLIDRGLFFNEQFF. CDR3 sequence (DNA): TGTGCCAGCAGCTTGATTGACAGGGGGCTGTTTTTCAATGAGCAGTTCTTC.

This clone was observed once. The J gene is TRBJ2-7, the V gene TRBV27; 8 nucleotides agree with TRBD1. The length of the CDR3 is 14 residues. Germline CDR1 reads MNHEY; CDR2 reads SMNVEV (reference sequence). V lost 4 bases to trimming and J lost 7 bases; unmatched junction nucleotides: 9. This chain's CDR3 is CASSSLGQGQEQYF. CDR3 nucleotide sequence: TGTGCCAGCAGTTCCCTTGGACAGGGCCAAGAGCAGTACTTC.

The J gene is TRBJ2-7, the V gene TRBV6-5; 8 bases match TRBD1. Per the germline V gene, CDR1 is MNHEY and CDR2 is SVGAGI. There are 13 residues in the CDR3. Germline trimming cut 6 bases from V and 8 bases from J; bases unmatched to any gene: 9. CDR3 protein: CASRSQGAGKQYF. The CDR3 DNA reads TGTGCCAGCAGATCTCAGGGGGCTGGCAAGCAGTACTTC.